This T cell receptor (beta chain) was documented in a study of cytomegalovirus exposure and HLA in healthy donors. Study-wide points: Associated with cytomegalovirus, according to the listing, were around 160 TCR beta chains.

To note about this clone: What it binds is unknown.

This PCR relied on a set of 60 Vbeta primers and 13 Jbeta primers. Libraries were prepared by immunoSEQ multiplex PCR; TCRdb keeps only in-frame clonotypes and omits some of them. The sample contains about 160,000 clones, over 80% of which appear only once. CDR1 is KGHSH, CDR2 LQKENI, per germline. Trimming took 4 bases from V and 6 from J; bases not matched to a gene: 9. The CDR3 covers 14 residues. The genes are TRBV18 and TRBJ2-7, with 7 bases lining up with TRBD2. Sequenced input: PBMCs. The source is a man aged 50 to 60 in good health and CMV-seropositive. As DNA, the CDR3 is TGTGCCAGCTCACGTACTGGAGGGGAGGGCGAGCAGTACTTC. This gives the protein CASSRTGGEGEQYF.